Listed below are T cell receptor beta chains from one sample, sequenced in a study of immune heterogeneity within non-small cell lung tumors. Each CDR3 protein gets one entry after TCRdb re-called the multiplex PCR reads with MiXCR. The sample yields 14,000 to 15,000 distinct CDR3 sequences, over 25% seen once. Sample: lung tumor tissue. These receptors were obtained from a middle-aged man with non-small cell lung cancer. The CDR3 runs from the conserved cysteine through the conserved F or W. A D gene is named only where the DNA matches it firmly. The listing skips clone size in some rows; elsewhere it reads once, few, many or a size class.

TRBD2 | TRBJ2-3 | TRBV7-9 | . | TGTGCCAGCAGCCCGGGCTTCGGGCTAGCGGTAGGGATCCCTAGCACAGATACGCAGTATTTT | CASSPGFGLAVGIPSTDTQYF
. | TRBJ1-2 | TRBV30 | many | TGTGCCTGTTCCGACGGCTATGGCTACACCTTC | CACSDGYGYTF
TRBD2 | TRBJ2-3 | TRBV6-2/TRBV6-3 | medium-sized | TGTGCCAGCAGTTACTCACCGGGACTAGCGGGAGGAGATACGCAGTATTTT | CASSYSPGLAGGDTQYF
. | TRBJ2-1 | TRBV11-2 | many | TGTGCCAGCGAGACGGGAGTTACCTACAATGAGCAGTTCTTC | CASETGVTYNEQFF
. | TRBJ2-3 | TRBV28 | few | TGTGCCAGCCGAATAGGGGGAAACGGGGCAGATACGCAGTATTTT | CASRIGGNGADTQYF
. | TRBJ2-7 | TRBV6-6 | medium-sized | TGTGCCAGCAGTTACGCCGGACACCCCTACTACGAGCAGTACTTC | CASSYAGHPYYEQYF
. | TRBJ2-1 | TRBV7-9 | . | TGTGCCAGCAGCTTAGCAGGGCACTACAATGAGCAGTTCTTC | CASSLAGHYNEQFF
. | TRBJ1-2 | TRBV18 | . | TGTGCCAGCTCACCGGGGTCTAACTATGGCTACTCCTTC | CASSPGSNYGYSF
. | TRBJ2-1 | TRBV4-1 | . | TGCGCCAGCAGCCTCACCGAAACTGGAGTGAATGAGCTGTTCTTC | CASSLTETGVNELFF
. | TRBJ2-6 | TRBV6-1 | many | TGTGCCAGCAGTTATTCCTCTGGGGCCAACGTCCTGACTTTC | CASSYSSGANVLTF
. | TRBJ2-7 | TRBV4-3 | medium-sized | TGCGCCAGCAGCCAAGCTGGCAACCCCTACGAGCAGTACTTC | CASSQAGNPYEQYF
. | TRBJ2-1 | TRBV27 | medium-sized | TGTGCCAGCAGTCCCTTCTGGACAGGTTCGGGAGGGGAGCAGTTCTTC | CASSPFWTGSGGEQFF
. | TRBJ2-5 | TRBV18 | many | TGTGCCAGCTCACCCCAGGGGATCGGAGAGACCCAGTACTTC | CASSPQGIGETQYF
TRBD1 | TRBJ2-3 | TRBV27 | . | TGTGCCAGCAGTTTATGGAGGTCGACAGGGATTCCAGATACGCAGTATTTT | CASSLWRSTGIPDTQYF
TRBD2 | TRBJ2-5 | TRBV20-1 | . | TGCGGTGCTAAGGGACTAGCGGGAGGAGAGACCCAGTACTTT | CGAKGLAGGETQYF
. | TRBJ1-1 | TRBV19 | many | TGTGCCAGTAGTATAAATGGGAACACTGAAGCTTTCTTT | CASSINGNTEAFF
TRBD1 | TRBJ2-6 | TRBV10-3 | . | TGTGCCATCAGTGACCAAACAGGGGTGGGGGCCAACGTCCTGACTTTC | CAISDQTGVGANVLTF
. | TRBJ2-3 | TRBV6-1 | many | TGTGCCAGCAGTATAACGTTTGGTGGCACAGATACGCAGTATTTT | CASSITFGGTDTQYF
. | TRBJ2-1 | TRBV20-1 | . | TGCAGTACTAGCTCCATCTACAATGAGCAGTTCTTC | CSTSSIYNEQFF
. | TRBJ1-1 | TRBV25-1 | . | TGTGCCAGCAGCTCCCGGGACTCCGGGAACACTGAAGCTTTCTTT | CASSSRDSGNTEAFF
TRBD1 | TRBJ2-7 | TRBV6-1 | medium-sized | TGTGCCATCGACAGGGTTTATTCCTACGAGCAGTACTTC | CAIDRVYSYEQYF
TRBD1 | TRBJ1-4 | TRBV4-3 | few | TGCGCCAGCAGCCAAGATCATTTCAGGGGGGGAACAACTAATGAAAAACTGTTTTTT | CASSQDHFRGGTTNEKLFF
. | TRBJ2-2 | TRBV5-1 | many | TGCGCCAGCAGCTTAAGCGGGTCGAACACCGGGGAGCTGTTTTTT | CASSLSGSNTGELFF
TRBD1 | TRBJ1-2 | TRBV6-1 | medium-sized | TGTGCCAGCAGTCGCAGATCGGGACAGGGGGTTGGTGGCTACACCTTC | CASSRRSGQGVGGYTF
TRBD2 | TRBJ2-3 | TRBV15 | . | TGTGCCACCAGCAGAGGAAGCGGGACTAGCGGAGATACGCAGTATTTT | CATSRGSGTSGDTQYF
. | TRBJ2-2 | TRBV20-1 | few | TGCAGTGCTAGAGTTCGCGGGATGGCCGGGGAGCTGTTTTTT | CSARVRGMAGELFF
. | TRBJ2-3 | TRBV5-4 | few | TGTGCCAGCAGCACAGAGCTCACAGATACGCAGTATTTT | CASSTELTDTQYF
TRBD1 | TRBJ1-2 | TRBV12-3/TRBV12-4 | few | TGTGCCAGCAGTTCATCCGGGACAGGGGGAGGGGGGGTCTACACCTTC | CASSSSGTGGGGVYTF
TRBD1 | TRBJ2-7 | TRBV12-3/TRBV12-4 | medium-sized | TGTGCCAGCAGTCTGACAGGGGGGTGGGAGCAGTACTTC | CASSLTGGWEQYF
. | TRBJ2-3 | TRBV28 | . | TGTGCCAGCAGTTTTATCAGCGAGACAGATACGCAGTATTTT | CASSFISETDTQYF
. | TRBJ2-4 | TRBV10-3 | few | TGTGCCATCAGCTTAGACAGTCTGAACATTCAGTACTTC | CAISLDSLNIQYF
. | TRBJ2-3 | TRBV9 | . | TGTGCCAGCAGCTTAGCAGCTGGGGGCACAGATACGCAGTATTTT | CASSLAAGGTDTQYF
TRBD1 | TRBJ1-5 | TRBV10-3 | many | TGTGCCATCAGTGAGCGGGACAGGGGGAGCAATCAGCCCCAGCATTTT | CAISERDRGSNQPQHF
. | TRBJ1-6 | TRBV12-3/TRBV12-4 | many | TGTGCCAGCAGTTTACCCAATTCACCCCTCCACTTT | CASSLPNSPLHF
TRBD1 | TRBJ2-5 | TRBV7-9 | few | TGTGCCAGCAGCCGGACCGGGACAGGGGGCGTTAAGACCCAGTACTTC | CASSRTGTGGVKTQYF
. | TRBJ1-6 | TRBV6-1 | . | TGTGCCAGCAGTGAAGGATCATTCCTCCACTTT | CASSEGSFLHF
TRBD1 | TRBJ2-5 | TRBV24-1 | . | TGTGCCACCAGTGATTCGACAGGGGGCGCAAAGACCCAGTACTTC | CATSDSTGGAKTQYF
. | TRBJ1-5 | TRBV2 | medium-sized | TGTGCCAGCAGTGAAGAATCAGGGGTAAATCAGCCCCAGCATTTT | CASSEESGVNQPQHF
. | TRBJ2-7 | TRBV2 | medium-sized | TGTGCCAGCAGTGAACGGGCCGAGCAGTACTTC | CASSERAEQYF
. | TRBJ1-5 | TRBV12-3/TRBV12-4 | medium-sized | TGTGCCAGCAGTTTAACTAGCAATCAGCCCCAGCATTTT | CASSLTSNQPQHF
. | TRBJ2-7 | TRBV3-1 | few | TGTGCCAGCAGCCAAGGTGCCCTGGAGCAGTACTTC | CASSQGALEQYF
. | TRBJ2-1 | TRBV2 | few | TGTGCCTGTGGTGAGGATGCGGGAGAGCAGTTCTTC | CACGEDAGEQFF
TRBD1 | TRBJ1-6 | TRBV9 | many | TGTGCCAGCAGCGTAGAGTCAGGGGGCGCTTCACCCCTCCACTTT | CASSVESGGASPLHF
TRBD2 | TRBJ2-5 | TRBV7-8 | . | TGTGCCAGCAGCCCCCGAATAGCGGGCTGGAGACAAGAGACCCAGTACTTC | CASSPRIAGWRQETQYF
TRBD2 | TRBJ2-5 | TRBV29-1 | few | TGCAGCGTTGGTGTAGGTCGGGGTAGCGGGTATCAAGAGACCCAGTACTTC | CSVGVGRGSGYQETQYF
. | TRBJ2-1 | TRBV18 | few | TGTGCCAGCTCTCCAGGACGGTTAACCTACAATGAGCAGTTCTTC | CASSPGRLTYNEQFF
TRBD2 | TRBJ2-1 | TRBV11-1 | many | TGTGCCAGCAGCTTAGGACGTCTAGCGGGAGGTCGGTACAATGAGCAGTTCTTC | CASSLGRLAGGRYNEQFF